A selection of T cell receptor beta chains follows, all from one sample in a study of T-cell reconstitution after alpha-beta-depleted transplantation in children. From the PCR reads, TCRdb called clonotypes with MiXCR, one entry per CDR3 protein. Found here are roughly 340,000 distinct CDR3 sequences, roughly 15% of them singletons; the top ten hold about 41%. The sequenced sample was PBMCs, mostly from graft donor cells, obtained 360 days after TCRalphabeta/CD19-depleted stem cell transplant. The origin of the receptors is a male patient aged 2-10 years who had a stem cell transplant for acute lymphoblastic leukemia, so the T cells may come from the graft donor. CDR3s include the opening cysteine and the closing phenylalanine or tryptophan. The order of the fields is D gene, V gene, clone size, J gene, CDR3 DNA, CDR3 protein. The D gene is left open where the match is weak. Expanded clones are given a class, and other clones once, few, many or no size at all.

D gene: TRBD1
V gene: TRBV29-1
clone size: few
J gene: TRBJ2-7
CDR3 DNA: TGCAGCGTTGAAGGGAGCAACGGGACAGGGGGTGCCTCTTTCGACGAGCAGTACTTC
CDR3 protein: CSVEGSNGTGGASFDEQYF

D gene: TRBD2
V gene: TRBV9
clone size: -
J gene: TRBJ2-1
CDR3 DNA: TGTGCCAGCAGCGTAGGGGGAGGGCCGGGTGAGCAGTTCTTC
CDR3 protein: CASSVGGGPGEQFF

D gene: -
V gene: TRBV28
clone size: many
J gene: TRBJ1-2
CDR3 DNA: TGTGCCAGCAGTGTCAGGGCCTCTAACTATGGCTACACCTTC
CDR3 protein: CASSVRASNYGYTF

D gene: TRBD2
V gene: TRBV20-1
clone size: many
J gene: TRBJ2-3
CDR3 DNA: TGCAGTGCTCGGCCGGGACTAGCGGGAGGGCCCTCTGATACGCAGTATTTT
CDR3 protein: CSARPGLAGGPSDTQYF

D gene: TRBD2
V gene: TRBV13
clone size: many
J gene: TRBJ2-5
CDR3 DNA: TGTGCCAGCAGCTTAAGACTAGCGGGTGGCGAGGGGGAGACCCAGTACTTC
CDR3 protein: CASSLRLAGGEGETQYF

D gene: TRBD2
V gene: TRBV7-9
clone size: -
J gene: TRBJ2-7
CDR3 DNA: TGTGCCAGCAGCTCCCCCTCCGGACTAGCGGGAGCCTACGAGCAGTACTTC
CDR3 protein: CASSSPSGLAGAYEQYF

D gene: -
V gene: TRBV10-3
clone size: many
J gene: TRBJ1-2
CDR3 DNA: TGTGCCATCAGCCCTGACGGGCCGGGCTACACCTTC
CDR3 protein: CAISPDGPGYTF

D gene: -
V gene: TRBV4-3
clone size: -
J gene: TRBJ2-5
CDR3 DNA: TGCGCCAGCAGCCAAGATCTTCGAGAGACCCAGTACTTC
CDR3 protein: CASSQDLRETQYF

D gene: TRBD1
V gene: TRBV7-2
clone size: few
J gene: TRBJ1-1
CDR3 DNA: TGTGCCAGCAGCTGGACAGGAATGATGAACACTGAAGCTTTCTTT
CDR3 protein: CASSWTGMMNTEAFF

D gene: -
V gene: TRBV4-3
clone size: many
J gene: TRBJ1-3
CDR3 DNA: TGCGCCAGCAGCCAAGCACCGCGCTCTGGAAACACCATATATTTT
CDR3 protein: CASSQAPRSGNTIYF

D gene: TRBD2
V gene: TRBV12-3/TRBV12-4
clone size: -
J gene: TRBJ2-1
CDR3 DNA: TGTGCCAGCAACAAGCGGGAGGGCCACTACAATGAGCAGTTCTTC
CDR3 protein: CASNKREGHYNEQFF

D gene: -
V gene: TRBV28
clone size: -
J gene: TRBJ1-5
CDR3 DNA: TGTGCCAGTACTGAGGGGTTGAGGCGCGGTCAGCCCCAGCATTTT
CDR3 protein: CASTEGLRRGQPQHF

D gene: TRBD1
V gene: TRBV9
clone size: once
J gene: TRBJ2-6
CDR3 DNA: TGTGCCAGCAGCGGCGACAGGGGGCGCGTTGGCGTCCTGACTTTC
CDR3 protein: CASSGDRGRVGVLTF

D gene: -
V gene: TRBV5-1
clone size: -
J gene: TRBJ1-3
CDR3 DNA: TGCGCCAGCAAGGATCAGTCCCAGGGAAACACCATATATTTT
CDR3 protein: CASKDQSQGNTIYF

D gene: TRBD2
V gene: TRBV15
clone size: many
J gene: TRBJ2-5
CDR3 DNA: TGTGCCACCAGCAGTGCCCTAGCGGGAGCCAGAGAGACCCAGTACTTC
CDR3 protein: CATSSALAGARETQYF

D gene: TRBD1
V gene: TRBV10-3
clone size: -
J gene: TRBJ2-2
CDR3 DNA: TGTGCCATCAGAGGGGACAGGGTAATCGGGGAGCTGTTTTTT
CDR3 protein: CAIRGDRVIGELFF

D gene: -
V gene: TRBV11-2
clone size: -
J gene: TRBJ2-7
CDR3 DNA: TGTGCCAGCAGCGGCACTAAGTCGCGGCTAAGACCAGACGAGCAGTACTTC
CDR3 protein: CASSGTKSRLRPDEQYF

D gene: TRBD2
V gene: TRBV25-1
clone size: -
J gene: TRBJ2-3
CDR3 DNA: TGTGCCAGCAGTGAGGCTAGCGGCGCAGATACGCAGTATTTT
CDR3 protein: CASSEASGADTQYF

D gene: TRBD2
V gene: TRBV27
clone size: -
J gene: TRBJ2-7
CDR3 DNA: TGTGCCAGCAGTACCACTAGCGGGAGGGCCTACGAGCAGTACTTC
CDR3 protein: CASSTTSGRAYEQYF

D gene: -
V gene: TRBV6-2/TRBV6-3
clone size: many
J gene: TRBJ2-2
CDR3 DNA: TGTGCCAGCAGTTACTCGAAAGGCCGGGTGGGCGACACCGGGGAGCTGTTTTTT
CDR3 protein: CASSYSKGRVGDTGELFF

D gene: TRBD2
V gene: TRBV29-1
clone size: many
J gene: TRBJ2-1
CDR3 DNA: TGCAGCGTTGAAGAAGGACTAGCGGTGATCTACAATGAGCAGTTCTTC
CDR3 protein: CSVEEGLAVIYNEQFF

D gene: -
V gene: TRBV4-1
clone size: -
J gene: TRBJ2-5
CDR3 DNA: TGCGCCAGCAGCCAAGCTGCGTTCCAAGAGACCCAGTACTTC
CDR3 protein: CASSQAAFQETQYF

D gene: -
V gene: TRBV28
clone size: few
J gene: TRBJ1-1
CDR3 DNA: TGTGCCGGAACTACGAACACTGAAGCTTTCTTT
CDR3 protein: CAGTTNTEAFF

D gene: -
V gene: TRBV5-4
clone size: few
J gene: TRBJ2-1
CDR3 DNA: TGTGCCAGCAGCTTTGCCTTTGAGCAGTTCTTC
CDR3 protein: CASSFAFEQFF

D gene: -
V gene: TRBV28
clone size: -
J gene: TRBJ2-1
CDR3 DNA: TGTGCCAGCAGAAAAGTGTACAATGAGCAGTTCTTC
CDR3 protein: CASRKVYNEQFF

D gene: TRBD2
V gene: TRBV9
clone size: -
J gene: TRBJ2-1
CDR3 DNA: TGTGCCAGCAGCGTAGCTACCGGCACTAGCGGGAGTGGTCATGAGCAGTTCTTC
CDR3 protein: CASSVATGTSGSGHEQFF

D gene: TRBD1
V gene: TRBV2
clone size: -
J gene: TRBJ2-7
CDR3 DNA: TGTGCCTGTAGAAGCCTCGTGGGACAGCACCTTGAGGAGCAGTACTTC
CDR3 protein: CACRSLVGQHLEEQYF

D gene: TRBD1
V gene: TRBV2
clone size: -
J gene: TRBJ2-7
CDR3 DNA: TGTGCCAGCAGTGGGGACAGTCGCGAGCAGTACTTC
CDR3 protein: CASSGDSREQYF

D gene: -
V gene: TRBV28
clone size: -
J gene: TRBJ2-7
CDR3 DNA: TGTGCCAGCAGCCACATTGGGGGCAGGCGAGAGACCTACGAGCAGTACTTC
CDR3 protein: CASSHIGGRRETYEQYF

D gene: -
V gene: TRBV5-5
clone size: few
J gene: TRBJ2-7
CDR3 DNA: TGTGCCAGCAGGGCCTCACTAGCAAGCTACGAGCAGTACTTC
CDR3 protein: CASRASLASYEQYF

D gene: TRBD1
V gene: TRBV18
clone size: many
J gene: TRBJ1-5
CDR3 DNA: TGTGCCAGCAGGTTCGGGACAGATAATCAGCCCCAGCATTTT
CDR3 protein: CASRFGTDNQPQHF

D gene: -
V gene: TRBV7-9
clone size: many
J gene: TRBJ2-7
CDR3 DNA: TGTGCCAGCAGCGGGGACGGCTACGAGCAGTACTTC
CDR3 protein: CASSGDGYEQYF